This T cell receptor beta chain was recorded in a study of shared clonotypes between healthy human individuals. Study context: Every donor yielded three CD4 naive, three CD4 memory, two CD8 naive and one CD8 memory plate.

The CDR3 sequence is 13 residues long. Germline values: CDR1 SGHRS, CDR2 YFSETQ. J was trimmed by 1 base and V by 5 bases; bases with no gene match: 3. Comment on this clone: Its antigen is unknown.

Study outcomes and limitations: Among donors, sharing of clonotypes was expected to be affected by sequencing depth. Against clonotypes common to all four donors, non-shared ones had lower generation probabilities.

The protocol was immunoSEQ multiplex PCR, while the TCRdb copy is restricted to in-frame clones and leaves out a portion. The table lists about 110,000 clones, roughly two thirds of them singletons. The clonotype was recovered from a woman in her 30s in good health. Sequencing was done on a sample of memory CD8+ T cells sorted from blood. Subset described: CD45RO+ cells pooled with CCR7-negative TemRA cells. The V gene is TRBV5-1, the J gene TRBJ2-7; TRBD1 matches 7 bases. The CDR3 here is CASRDRRSYEQYF. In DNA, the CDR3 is TGCGCCAGCAGGGACAGGCGATCCTACGAGCAGTACTTC.